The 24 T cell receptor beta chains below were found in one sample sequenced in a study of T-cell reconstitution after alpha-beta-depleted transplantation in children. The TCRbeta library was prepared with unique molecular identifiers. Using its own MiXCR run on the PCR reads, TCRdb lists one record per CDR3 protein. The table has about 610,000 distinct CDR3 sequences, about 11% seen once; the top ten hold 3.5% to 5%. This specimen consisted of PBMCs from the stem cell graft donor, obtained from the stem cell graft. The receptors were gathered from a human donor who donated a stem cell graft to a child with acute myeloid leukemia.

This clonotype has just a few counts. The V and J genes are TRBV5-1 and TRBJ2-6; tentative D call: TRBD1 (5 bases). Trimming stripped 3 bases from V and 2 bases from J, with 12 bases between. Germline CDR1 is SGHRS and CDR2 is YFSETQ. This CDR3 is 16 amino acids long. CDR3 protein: CASSSVTVAGANVLTF. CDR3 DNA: TGCGCCAGCAGCTCCGTGACAGTCGCTGGGGCCAACGTCCTGACTTTC.

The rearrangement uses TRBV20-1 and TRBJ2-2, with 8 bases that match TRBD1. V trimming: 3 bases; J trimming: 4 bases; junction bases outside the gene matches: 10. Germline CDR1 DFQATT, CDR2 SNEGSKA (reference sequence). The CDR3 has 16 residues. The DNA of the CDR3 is TGCAGTGCTAGGGGAACAGGGGGGAGTTCCACCGGGGAGCTGTTTTTT. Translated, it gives CSARGTGGSSTGELFF.

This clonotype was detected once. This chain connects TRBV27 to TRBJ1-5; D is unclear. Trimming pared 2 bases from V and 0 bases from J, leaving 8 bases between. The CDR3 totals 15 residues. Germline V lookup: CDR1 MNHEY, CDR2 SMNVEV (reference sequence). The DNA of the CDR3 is TGTGCCAGCAGTTTACTGGGGTATAGCAATCAGCCCCAGCATTTT. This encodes CASSLLGYSNQPQHF.

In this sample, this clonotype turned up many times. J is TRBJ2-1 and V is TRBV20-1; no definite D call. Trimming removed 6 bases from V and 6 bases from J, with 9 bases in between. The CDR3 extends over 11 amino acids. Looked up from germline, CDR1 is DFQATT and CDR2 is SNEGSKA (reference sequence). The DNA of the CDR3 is TGCAGTGCCATTCGAGGCAATGAGCAGTTCTTC. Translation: CSAIRGNEQFF.

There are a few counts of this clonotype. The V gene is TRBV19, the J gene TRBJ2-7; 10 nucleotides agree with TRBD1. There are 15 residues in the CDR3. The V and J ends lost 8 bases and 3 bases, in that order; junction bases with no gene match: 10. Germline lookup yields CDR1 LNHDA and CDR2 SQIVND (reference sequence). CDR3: CASSTGTGAFYEQYF. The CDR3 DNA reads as TGTGCCAGTTCAACTGGGACAGGGGCGTTCTACGAGCAGTACTTC.

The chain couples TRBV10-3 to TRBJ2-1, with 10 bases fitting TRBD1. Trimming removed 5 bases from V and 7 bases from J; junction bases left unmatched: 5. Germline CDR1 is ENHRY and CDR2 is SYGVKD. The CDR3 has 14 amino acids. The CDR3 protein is CAISPDRGRNEQFF. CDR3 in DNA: TGTGCCATCAGTCCAGACAGGGGGCGAAATGAGCAGTTCTTC.

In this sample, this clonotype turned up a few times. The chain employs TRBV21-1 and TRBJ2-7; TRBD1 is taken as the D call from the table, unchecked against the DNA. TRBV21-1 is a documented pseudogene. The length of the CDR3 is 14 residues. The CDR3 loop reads CASSIPGQGEEQYF. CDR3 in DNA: TGTGCCAGCAGCATCCCGGGACAGGGAGAAGAGCAGTACTTC.

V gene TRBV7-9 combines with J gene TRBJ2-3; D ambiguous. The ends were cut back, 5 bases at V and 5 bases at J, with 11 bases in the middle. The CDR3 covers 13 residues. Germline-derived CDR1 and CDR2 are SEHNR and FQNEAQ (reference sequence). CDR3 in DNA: TGTGCCAGCAGCCCGACGGCTGGAGATACGCAGTATTTT. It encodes CASSPTAGDTQYF. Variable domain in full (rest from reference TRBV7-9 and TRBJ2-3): DTGVSQNPRHKITKRGQNVTFRCDPISEHNRLYWYRQTLGQGPEFLTYFQNEAQLEKSRLLSDRFSAERPKGSFSTLEIQRTEQGDSAMYLCASSPTAGDTQYFGPGTRLTVL.

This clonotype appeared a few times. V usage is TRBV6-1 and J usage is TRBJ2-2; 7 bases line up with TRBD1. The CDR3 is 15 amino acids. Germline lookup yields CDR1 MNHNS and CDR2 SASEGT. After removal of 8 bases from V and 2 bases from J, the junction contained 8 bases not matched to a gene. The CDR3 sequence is CASDSTGVNTGELFF. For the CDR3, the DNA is TGTGCCAGCGATTCCACAGGGGTTAACACCGGGGAGCTGTTTTTT.

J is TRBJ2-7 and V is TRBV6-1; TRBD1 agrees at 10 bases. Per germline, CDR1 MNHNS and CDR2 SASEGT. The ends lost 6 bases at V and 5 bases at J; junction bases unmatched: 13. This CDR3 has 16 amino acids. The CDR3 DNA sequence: TGTGCCAGCAGCCCCCCAACGGGACAGGGGTTCCACGAGCAGTACTTC. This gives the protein CASSPPTGQGFHEQYF.

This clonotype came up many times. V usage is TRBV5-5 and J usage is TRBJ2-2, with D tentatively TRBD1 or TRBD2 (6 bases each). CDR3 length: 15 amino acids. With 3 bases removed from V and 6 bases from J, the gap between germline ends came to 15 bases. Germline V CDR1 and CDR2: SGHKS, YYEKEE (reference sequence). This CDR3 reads CASSSGALSAGELFF. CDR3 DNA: TGTGCCAGCAGCTCGGGGGCCCTTTCTGCCGGGGAGCTGTTTTTT.

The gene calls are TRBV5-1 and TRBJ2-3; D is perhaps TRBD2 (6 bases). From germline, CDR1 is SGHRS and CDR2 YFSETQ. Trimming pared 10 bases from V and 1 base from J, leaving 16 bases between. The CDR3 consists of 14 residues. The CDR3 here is CASAPGDGTDTQYF. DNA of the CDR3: TGCGCCTCGGCCCCGGGAGATGGCACAGATACGCAGTATTTT.

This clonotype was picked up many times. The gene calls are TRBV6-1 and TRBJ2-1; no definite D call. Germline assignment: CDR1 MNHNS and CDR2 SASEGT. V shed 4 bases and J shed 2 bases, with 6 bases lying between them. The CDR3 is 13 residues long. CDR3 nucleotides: TGTGCCAGCAGTGTCACCGCCTACAATGAGCAGTTCTTC. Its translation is CASSVTAYNEQFF.

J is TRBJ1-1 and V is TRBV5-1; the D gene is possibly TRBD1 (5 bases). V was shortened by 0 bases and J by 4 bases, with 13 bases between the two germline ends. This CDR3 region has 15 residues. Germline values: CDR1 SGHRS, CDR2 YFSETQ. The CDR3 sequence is CASSLGYQGGTEAFF. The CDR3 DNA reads TGCGCCAGCAGCTTGGGCTATCAGGGCGGCACTGAAGCTTTCTTT.

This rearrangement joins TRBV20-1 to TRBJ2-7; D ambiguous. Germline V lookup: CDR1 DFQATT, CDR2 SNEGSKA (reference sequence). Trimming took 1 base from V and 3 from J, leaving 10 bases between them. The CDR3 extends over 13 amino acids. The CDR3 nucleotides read TGCAGTGCTAGAGCCAGGACCTACTACGAGCAGTACTTC. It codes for CSARARTYYEQYF.

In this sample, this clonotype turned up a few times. The CDR3 is CASRPRTSGQGFSGANVLTF. The CDR3 nucleotides are TGTGCCAGCAGACCACGGACCTCGGGACAGGGTTTCTCTGGGGCCAACGTCCTGACTTTC. The chain joins TRBV6-2 or TRBV6-3 to TRBJ2-6, with 9 bases lining up with TRBD1. V trimming: 6 bases; J trimming: 0 bases; junction bases outside the gene matches: 15. Germline CDR1 and CDR2: MNHEY and SVGEGT. The CDR3 consists of 20 residues.

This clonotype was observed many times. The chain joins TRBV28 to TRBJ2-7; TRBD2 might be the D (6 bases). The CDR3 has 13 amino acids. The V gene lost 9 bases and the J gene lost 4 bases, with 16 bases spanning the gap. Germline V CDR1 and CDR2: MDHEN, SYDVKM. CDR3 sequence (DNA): TGTGCCAGTTCCAAAGGGGCGGGATACGAGCAGTACTTC. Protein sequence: CASSKGAGYEQYF.

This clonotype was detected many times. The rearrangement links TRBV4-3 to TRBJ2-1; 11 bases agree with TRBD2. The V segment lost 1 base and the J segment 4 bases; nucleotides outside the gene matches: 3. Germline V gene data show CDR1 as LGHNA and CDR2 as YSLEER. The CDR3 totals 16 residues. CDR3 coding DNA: TGCGCCAGCAGCCAAGGCCTAGCGGGAGGTTACAATGAGCAGTTCTTC. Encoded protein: CASSQGLAGGYNEQFF.

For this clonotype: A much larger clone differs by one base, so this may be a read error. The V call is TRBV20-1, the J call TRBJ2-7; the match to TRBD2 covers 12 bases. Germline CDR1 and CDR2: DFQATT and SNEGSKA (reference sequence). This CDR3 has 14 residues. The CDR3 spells CRAPRLAGEMWQYF. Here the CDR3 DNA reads TGCAGAGCCCCGCGACTAGCGGGAGAAATGTGGCAGTACTTC.

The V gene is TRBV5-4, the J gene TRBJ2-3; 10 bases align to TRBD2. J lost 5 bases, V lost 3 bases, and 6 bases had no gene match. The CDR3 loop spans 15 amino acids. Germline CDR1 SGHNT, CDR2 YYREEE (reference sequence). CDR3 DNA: TGTGCCAGCAGCTGGCTAGCGGGAGAGAAAGATACGCAGTATTTT. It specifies CASSWLAGEKDTQYF. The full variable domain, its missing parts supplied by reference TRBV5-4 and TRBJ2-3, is ETGVTQSPTHLIKTRGQQVTLRCSSQSGHNTVSWYQQALGQGPQFIFQYYREEENGRGNFPPRFSGLQFPNYSSELNVNALELDDSALYLCASSWLAGEKDTQYFGPGTRLTVL.

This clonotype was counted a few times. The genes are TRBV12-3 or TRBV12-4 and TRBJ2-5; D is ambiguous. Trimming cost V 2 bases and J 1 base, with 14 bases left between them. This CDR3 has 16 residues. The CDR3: CASSLFGGKPQETQYF. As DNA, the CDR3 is TGTGCCAGCAGTTTATTCGGTGGAAAGCCCCAAGAGACCCAGTACTTC.

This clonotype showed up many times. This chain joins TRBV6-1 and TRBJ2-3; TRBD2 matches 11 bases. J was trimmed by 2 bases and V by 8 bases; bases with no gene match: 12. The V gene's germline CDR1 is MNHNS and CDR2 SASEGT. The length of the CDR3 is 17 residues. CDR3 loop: CASGFATSGNPTDTQYF. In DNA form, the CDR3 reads TGTGCCAGCGGATTCGCGACTAGCGGGAACCCCACAGATACGCAGTATTTT.

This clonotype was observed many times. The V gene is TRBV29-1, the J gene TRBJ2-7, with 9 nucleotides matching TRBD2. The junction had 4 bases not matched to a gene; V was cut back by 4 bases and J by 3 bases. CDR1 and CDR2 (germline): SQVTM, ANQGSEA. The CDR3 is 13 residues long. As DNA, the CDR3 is TGCAGCGTTGGGCCTAGCGGGAACTACGAGCAGTACTTC. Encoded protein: CSVGPSGNYEQYF.

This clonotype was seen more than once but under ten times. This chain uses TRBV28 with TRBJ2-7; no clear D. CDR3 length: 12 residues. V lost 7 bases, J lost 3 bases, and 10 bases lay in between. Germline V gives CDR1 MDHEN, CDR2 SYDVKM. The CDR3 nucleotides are TGTGCCAGCACCGCGGATCGCTACGAGCAGTACTTC. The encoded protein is CASTADRYEQYF.